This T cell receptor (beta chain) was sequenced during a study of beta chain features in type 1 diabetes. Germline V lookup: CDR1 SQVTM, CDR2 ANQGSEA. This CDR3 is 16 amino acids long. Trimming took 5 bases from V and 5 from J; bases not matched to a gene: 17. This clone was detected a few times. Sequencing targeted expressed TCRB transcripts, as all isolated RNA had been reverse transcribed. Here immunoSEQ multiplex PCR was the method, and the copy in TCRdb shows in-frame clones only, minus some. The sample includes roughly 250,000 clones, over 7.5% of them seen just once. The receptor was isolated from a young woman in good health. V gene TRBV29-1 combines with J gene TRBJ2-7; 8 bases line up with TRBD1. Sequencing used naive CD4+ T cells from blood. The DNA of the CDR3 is TGCAGCGTTACCGAACCCCCAGGGGGCAGATGGAACGAGCAGTACTTC. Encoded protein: CSVTEPPGGRWNEQYF.